What follows are 16 T cell receptor beta chains derived from one specimen sequenced in a study of blood T cells in healthy people across ages. With a J-beta primer mix and a sample-barcoded 5' primer, a second PCR ran about 7 to 12 cycles. TCRdb re-called the 5' RACE reads through MiXCR, storing one row per CDR3 protein. The sample holds hundreds of thousands of distinct CDR3 sequences, about 37% seen once. The material sequenced was blood. These receptor sequences come from a man between 18 and 29 years old in good health.

This clonotype was counted once. It may be a read error: a sequence one base away is much more abundant. The chain has TRBV20-1 and TRBJ2-1; D may be TRBD2 (6 bases). V shed 6 bases and J shed 10 bases, with 19 bases lying between them. The CDR3 covers 13 residues. Looked up from germline, CDR1 is DFQATT and CDR2 is SNEGSKA (reference sequence). This CDR3 reads CSAFQRLGREQFF. The CDR3 bases are TGCAGTGCGTTTCAGCGTCTAGGGAGGGAGCAGTTCTTC.

The J gene is TRBJ1-1, the V gene TRBV20-1; 7 nucleotides agree with TRBD1. The ends lost 8 bases at V and 3 bases at J; junction bases unmatched: 9. The germline CDR1 and CDR2 sequences are DFQATT and SNEGSKA (reference sequence). The length of the CDR3 is 13 residues. The CDR3 sequence is CSSIATGHTEAFF. The CDR3 DNA is TGCAGTTCCATTGCGACAGGGCACACTGAAGCTTTCTTT.

This clonotype appeared a single time. The chain uses TRBV7-2 and TRBJ2-5; D possibly uses TRBD1 or TRBD2 (5 bases each). This CDR3 region has 14 residues. CDR1 SGHTA and CDR2 FQGNSA come from the germline V gene. With 5 bases removed from V and 5 bases from J, the gap between germline ends came to 15 bases. As DNA, the CDR3 is TGTGCCAGCAGCGTAGGGGCGGGCCAGGAGACCCAGTACTTC. Its protein product is CASSVGAGQETQYF.

This clonotype was detected a few times. The chain carries TRBV2 and TRBJ1-1, with 8 nucleotides matching TRBD1. V trimming: 8 bases; J trimming: 4 bases; junction bases outside the gene matches: 6. Germline CDR1 SNHLY, CDR2 FYNNEI. The CDR3 has 13 residues. CDR3 bases: TGTGCCAGCTCACAGGGGGAGGGCACTGAAGCTTTCTTT. The encoded protein is CASSQGEGTEAFF. Combining the CDR3 with reference TRBV2 and TRBJ1-1 gives the whole variable domain EPEVTQTPSHQVTQMGQEVILRCVPISNHLYFYWYRQILGQKVEFLVSFYNNEISEKSEIFDDQFSVERPDGSNFTLKIRSTKLEDSAMYFCASSQGEGTEAFFGQGTRLTVV.

This clonotype came up many times. The chain has TRBV12-3 or TRBV12-4 and TRBJ2-1; the D call may be TRBD1 or TRBD2 (5 bases each). V was pared by 7 bases and J by 0 bases, with 10 bases between. This CDR3 comprises 14 residues. As DNA, the CDR3 is TGTGCCAGCACCTGGGGGAGCTCCTACAATGAGCAGTTCTTC. Protein: CASTWGSSYNEQFF.

This sequence joins TRBV25-1 and TRBJ2-3, with 10 bases matching TRBD1. Germline trimming cut 0 bases from V and 4 bases from J; bases unmatched to any gene: 7. The CDR3 contains 17 residues. In germline, CDR1 is MGHDK, CDR2 SYGVNS. CDR3 in DNA: TGTGCCAGCAGTGAATATGGGGGACAGGGGATCGCAGATACGCAGTATTTT. This translates into CASSEYGGQGIADTQYF.

In DNA, the CDR3 is TGTGCCAGCAGTTTAAATGGAGCGACAGCCCCGGAGTTCTTC. Its protein product is CASSLNGATAPEFF. The V gene is TRBV12-3 or TRBV12-4, the J gene TRBJ2-1; D might be TRBD1 (5 bases). The length of the CDR3 is 14 residues. Trimming left V 2 bases short and J 14 bases short, with 19 bases between.

About this clonotype itself: This may be a read error, as it is one base from a much larger clone. The chain links TRBV28 to TRBJ2-1; 8 nucleotides line up with TRBD1. The J call may not be correct, given that the DNA end is closer to TRBJ2-7. In germline, CDR1 is MDHEN, CDR2 SYDVKM. The CDR3 runs 19 residues. CDR3 DNA sequence: TGTGCCAGCAGTTTATGGGCCCCCCTCGGTCAGGGGGCGTACAATGAGCAGTACTTC. Amino acid sequence: CASSLWAPLGQGAYNEQYF.

There are many counts of this clonotype. This rearrangement joins TRBV7-2 to TRBJ2-1; TRBD2 matches 13 bases. The CDR3 length is 20 residues. Germline V gene sequence: CDR1 SGHTA, CDR2 FQGNSA. V gave up 5 bases and J gave up 6 bases; unmatched junction bases: 19. The CDR3 coding sequence is TGTGCCAGCAGCCCCGGACTAGCGGGGGCCCCTGGATATTTCGGCAATGAGCAGTTCTTC. Its protein is CASSPGLAGAPGYFGNEQFF.

The chain recombines TRBV21-1 with TRBJ1-5; the table's TRBD1 call for D was not verified on the DNA. TRBV21-1 is classified as a pseudogene. The CDR3 extends over 18 amino acids. Here the CDR3 reads CARSKAGGGADYNQPQHF. The CDR3, as DNA: TGTGCCCGCAGCAAAGCGGGAGGGGGCGCCGACTACAATCAGCCCCAGCATTTT.

The V call is TRBV14, the J call TRBJ1-1; D ambiguous. The germline V gene has CDR1 SGHDN and CDR2 FVKESK. This CDR3 contains 14 residues. V lost 0 bases to trimming and J lost 6 bases, with 11 bases between them. The CDR3 protein is CASSQDMSRSEAFF. CDR3 coding DNA: TGTGCCAGCAGCCAAGATATGAGCCGATCTGAAGCTTTCTTT.

In the case of this clonotype: A much more abundant neighbour one base away suggests this may be a read error. The chain recombines TRBV27 with TRBJ2-1; perhaps TRBD1 as D (5 bases). The CDR3 is 13 amino acids. Per germline, CDR1 MNHEY and CDR2 SMNVEV (reference sequence). CDR3 in DNA: TGTGCCGGCAGTCAGGGCTACTACAATGAGCAGTTCTTC. It codes for CAGSQGYYNEQFF.

This clonotype was seen more than once but under ten times. The V gene is TRBV20-1, the J gene TRBJ2-3; tentative D call: TRBD2 (6 bases). The CDR3 totals 14 residues. Germline CDR1 is DFQATT and CDR2 is SNEGSKA (reference sequence). The V end was cut by 1 base, the J end by 5 bases, with 13 bases between. Here the CDR3 DNA reads TGCAGTGCTAGAGCCGGGGGAGGAGGAGATACGCAGTATTTT. Its protein is CSARAGGGGDTQYF.

The rearrangement joins TRBV18 to TRBJ2-2; D is unresolved. Trimming took 0 bases from V and 2 from J, leaving 7 bases between them. The CDR3 totals 15 residues. CDR1 KGHSH and CDR2 LQKENI come from the germline V gene. CDR3: CASSPPVENTGELFF. The CDR3 DNA reads TGTGCCAGCTCACCACCTGTCGAAAACACCGGGGAGCTGTTTTTT.

This clonotype was seen ten or more times. This chain connects TRBV6-6 to TRBJ2-1, with D possibly being TRBD1 (6 bases). This CDR3 region has 12 residues. Germline V gene sequence: CDR1 MNHNY, CDR2 SVGAGI (reference sequence). The V end lost 9 bases, the J end lost 9 bases, and 15 bases lay between the germline ends. The CDR3 is CASKQGPGEQFF. The CDR3 DNA follows: TGTGCCAGTAAACAGGGTCCGGGTGAGCAGTTCTTC.

The chain carries TRBV27 and TRBJ1-1, with 7 bases fitting TRBD1. CDR1 and CDR2 (germline): MNHEY, SMNVEV (reference sequence). V gave up 5 bases and J gave up 0 bases; unmatched junction bases: 6. This CDR3 has 15 amino acids. CDR3 sequence: CASSQTGLLNTEAFF. The CDR3 region has the DNA TGTGCCAGCAGTCAGACAGGGTTGTTGAACACTGAAGCTTTCTTT.